A single sample is the source of the 2 T cell receptor beta chains below, sequenced in a study of T-cell reconstitution after alpha-beta-depleted transplantation in children. Preparation of the TCRbeta library involved a method that used unique molecular identifiers. MiXCR, applied by TCRdb to the PCR reads, yields one record per CDR3 protein. The profile shows under 60,000 distinct CDR3 sequences, 5.8% of them singletons. The input for sequencing was PBMCs, mostly from graft donor cells, taken 60 days after TCRalphabeta/CD19-depleted stem cell transplant. The receptors here all came from a female patient between 2 and 15 years old who had a stem cell transplant for aplastic anemia, so the T cells may come from the graft donor.

This clonotype turned up a few times. The V call is TRBV2, the J call TRBJ1-5; D is perhaps TRBD1 (5 bases). Germline V gene data show CDR1 as SNHLY and CDR2 as FYNNEI. With 8 bases removed from V and 3 bases from J, the gap between germline ends came to 11 bases. This CDR3 is 13 amino acids long. CDR3 DNA sequence: TGTGCCAGCGGCGCAGGGCCCAATCAGCCCCAGCATTTT. Translating it yields CASGAGPNQPQHF.

There are many counts of this clonotype. The rearrangement uses TRBV5-6 and TRBJ2-1; no reliable D call. The CDR3 runs 15 residues. The V and J ends lost 4 bases and 6 bases respectively, with 17 bases between them. Germline V CDR1 and CDR2: SGHDT, YYEEEE. For the CDR3, the DNA is TGTGCCAGCAGCCGGTGGCGATGGGGAAGCAATGAGCAGTTCTTC. Translated: CASSRWRWGSNEQFF.